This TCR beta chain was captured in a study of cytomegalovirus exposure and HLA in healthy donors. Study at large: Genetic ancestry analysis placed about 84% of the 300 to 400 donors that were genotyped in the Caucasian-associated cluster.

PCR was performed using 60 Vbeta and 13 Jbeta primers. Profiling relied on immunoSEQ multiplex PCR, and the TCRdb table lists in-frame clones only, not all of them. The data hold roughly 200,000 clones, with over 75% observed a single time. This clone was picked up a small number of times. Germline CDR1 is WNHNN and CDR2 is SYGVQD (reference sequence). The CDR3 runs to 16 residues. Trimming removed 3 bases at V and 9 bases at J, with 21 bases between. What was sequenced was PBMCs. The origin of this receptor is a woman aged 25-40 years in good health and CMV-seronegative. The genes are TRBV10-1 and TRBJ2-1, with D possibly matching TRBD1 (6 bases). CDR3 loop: CASSESGTTGRGEQFF. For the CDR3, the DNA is TGCGCCAGCAGTGAATCTGGGACAACTGGTCGGGGTGAGCAGTTCTTC.